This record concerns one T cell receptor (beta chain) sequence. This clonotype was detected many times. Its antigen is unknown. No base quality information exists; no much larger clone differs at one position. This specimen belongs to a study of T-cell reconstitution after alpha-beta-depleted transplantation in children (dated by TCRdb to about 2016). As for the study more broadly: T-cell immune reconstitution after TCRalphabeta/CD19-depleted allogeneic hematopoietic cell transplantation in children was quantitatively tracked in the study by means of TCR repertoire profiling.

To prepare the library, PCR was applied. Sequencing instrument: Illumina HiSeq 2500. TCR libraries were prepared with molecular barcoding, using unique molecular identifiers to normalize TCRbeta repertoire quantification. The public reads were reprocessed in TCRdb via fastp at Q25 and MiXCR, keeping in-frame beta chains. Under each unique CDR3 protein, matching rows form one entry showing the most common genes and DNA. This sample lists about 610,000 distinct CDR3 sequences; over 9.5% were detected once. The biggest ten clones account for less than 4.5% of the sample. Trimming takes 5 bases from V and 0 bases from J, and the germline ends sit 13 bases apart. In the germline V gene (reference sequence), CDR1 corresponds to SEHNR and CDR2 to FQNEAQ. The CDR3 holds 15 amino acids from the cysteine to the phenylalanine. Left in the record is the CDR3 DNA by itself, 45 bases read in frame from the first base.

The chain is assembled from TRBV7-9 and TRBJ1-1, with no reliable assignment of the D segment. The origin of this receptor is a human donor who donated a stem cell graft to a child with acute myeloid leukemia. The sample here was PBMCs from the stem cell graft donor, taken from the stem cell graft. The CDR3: CASSGLARVNTEAFF. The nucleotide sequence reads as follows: TGTGCCAGCAGCGGATTAGCCCGGGTGAACACTGAAGCTTTCTTT.